This TCR beta chain was obtained from a study of cytomegalovirus exposure and HLA in healthy donors. General observations from the study: Later analysis suggested links between common viral pathogens and several top significant clusters.

The study ran its PCR with 60 Vbeta and 13 Jbeta primers. Method: immunoSEQ multiplex PCR; TCRdb's copy keeps in-frame clones and lacks some. This table has approximately 140,000 clones, around 80% appearing once. This clone was recorded a few times. The antigen remains unidentified. With V trimmed by 8 bases and J by 7 bases, 10 bases remained unmatched. Germline CDR1 reads MNHNS; CDR2 reads SASEGT. The CDR3 sequence is 14 residues long. Sequenced material: PBMCs. The genes are TRBV6-1 and TRBJ1-4; 7 positions agree with TRBD1. The TCR was taken from a woman aged 50 to 65 in good health and CMV-seronegative. Here the CDR3 reads CASSKGQYGEKLFF. The CDR3 nucleotides read TGTGCCAGCTCAAAGGGACAGTACGGTGAAAAACTGTTTTTT.